One sample yielded the 19 T cell receptor beta chains listed below, sequenced in a study of T-cell reconstitution after alpha-beta-depleted transplantation in children (dated by TCRdb to the mid-2010s). According to the study, the label for this sample's treatment or condition signals: allogeneic hematopoietic cell transplantation with graft depleted of TCRalphabeta T cells and CD19 B cells. Library preparation used PCR. Instrument used: Illumina HiSeq 2500. To normalize quantification of the TCRbeta repertoire, the TCR libraries were built with molecular barcoding that relied on unique molecular identifiers. The raw public data were reprocessed by TCRdb itself: fastp quality trimming at Q25, MiXCR clonotype calling, in-frame beta chains only. For every CDR3 protein sequence, its rows merge into one entry that carries the most common genes and DNA. The sample table holds around 670,000 distinct CDR3 sequences, of which over 10% were seen once. 0.79% of the sample belongs to the ten largest clones.

The source material was PBMCs, sampled before TCRalphabeta/CD19-depleted stem cell transplant. These receptors all stem from a girl aged 2 to 9 with congenital amegakaryocytic thrombocytopenia, due to receive a stem cell transplant.

At least ten counts were recorded for this clonotype. This rearrangement joins TRBV20-1 to TRBJ2-1; the D gene is possibly TRBD2 (6 bases). Germline V lookup: CDR1 DFQATT, CDR2 SNEGSKA (reference sequence). Between the trimmed V and J ends, which lost 6 bases and 8 bases, there was a span of 14 bases. This CDR3 is 12 amino acids long. This chain's CDR3 is CSAGTGNDEQFF. The CDR3 bases are TGCAGTGCCGGGACTGGGAATGATGAGCAGTTCTTC.

With regard to this clonotype: A read error may explain this, as a much larger clone is one base away. This rearrangement joins TRBV5-1 to TRBJ2-5, with TRBD2 matching 10 bases. With 1 base clipped from V and 5 bases from J, the junction kept 5 bases outside the gene matches. Looked up from germline, CDR1 is SGHRS and CDR2 is YFSETQ. The CDR3 sequence is 15 residues long. The CDR3 DNA reads TGCGCCAGCAGCTTGACTAGCGGGATCGTGGAGACCCAGTACTTC. Its translation is CASSLTSGIVETQYF. Full variable domain (rest looked up from reference TRBV5-1 and TRBJ2-5): KAGVTQTPRYLIKTRGQQVTLSCSPISGHRSVSWYQQTPGQGLQFLFEYFSETQRNKGNFPGRFSGRQFSNSRSEMNVSTLELGDSALYLCASSLTSGIVETQYFGPGTRLLVL.

V gene TRBV12-3 or TRBV12-4 combines with J gene TRBJ2-5; D remains unclear. The CDR3 loop spans 14 amino acids. V was shortened by 6 bases and J by 3 bases, with 14 bases between the two germline ends. CDR3 sequence reads: CASSPDTSKETQYF. CDR3 bases: TGTGCCAGCAGCCCCGACACGAGCAAAGAGACCCAGTACTTC.

The gene calls are TRBV7-2 and TRBJ2-2, with TRBD2 as a possible D gene (5 bases). Per the germline V gene, CDR1 is SGHTA and CDR2 is FQGNSA. The CDR3 has 17 amino acids. The V end lost 5 bases, the J end lost 0 bases, and 16 bases lay between the germline ends. The DNA for the CDR3 is TGTGCCAGCAGCGGAGGATGGGGTATACCGAACACCGGGGAGCTGTTTTTT. Its translation is CASSGGWGIPNTGELFF.

There are a few counts of this clonotype. Here the CDR3 reads CASTRGGQITNYGYTF. The DNA of the CDR3 is TGCGCCAGCACGCGAGGGGGACAGATTACTAACTATGGCTACACCTTC. The rearrangement uses TRBV5-1 and TRBJ1-2; 7 positions match TRBD1. After removal of 6 bases from V and 0 bases from J, the junction contained 11 bases not matched to a gene. This CDR3 contains 16 residues. Germline assignment: CDR1 SGHRS and CDR2 YFSETQ.

In this sample, this clonotype turned up many times. The CDR3 DNA sequence: TGTGCCAGCAGCTCTCTCCAGACAGGGGTCACCGGGGAGCTGTTTTTT. Amino acid sequence: CASSSLQTGVTGELFF. The chain employs TRBV7-8 and TRBJ2-2; 8 bases are shared with TRBD1. CDR1 is SGHVS and CDR2 is FQNEAQ in the germline V gene. Trimming took 4 bases from V and 4 from J; bases not matched to a gene: 8. CDR3 length: 16 amino acids.

This chain connects TRBV3-1 to TRBJ2-1, with 8 bases fitting TRBD2. Germline V gene sequence: CDR1 LGHDT, CDR2 YNNKEL (reference sequence). The ends lost 6 bases at V and 0 bases at J; junction bases unmatched: 7. The CDR3 covers 16 residues. CDR3 sequence reads: CASRRGSGSSYNEQFF. CDR3 sequence (DNA): TGTGCCAGCAGACGCGGGAGCGGGAGCTCCTACAATGAGCAGTTCTTC.

V and J are TRBV28 and TRBJ2-1; no clear D. The CDR3 sequence is 17 residues long. Germline CDR1 is MDHEN and CDR2 is SYDVKM. V was pared by 2 bases and J by 6 bases, with 20 bases between. As DNA, the CDR3 is TGTGCCAGCAGTTTACCCCCTTGGTCCCTGGGGTTCAATGAGCAGTTCTTC. Protein sequence: CASSLPPWSLGFNEQFF. Drawing the rest from reference TRBV28 and TRBJ2-1, the complete variable domain is DVKVTQSSRYLVKRTGEKVFLECVQDMDHENMFWYRQDPGLGLRLIYFSYDVKMKEKGDIPEGYSVSREKKERFSLILESASTNQTSMYLCASSLPPWSLGFNEQFFGPGTRLTVL.

The V gene is TRBV15, the J gene TRBJ2-4; TRBD2 matches 7 bases. The CDR3 has 19 amino acids. Germline V gives CDR1 LNHNV, CDR2 YYDKDF (reference sequence). J gave up 2 bases and V 1 base, and 14 bases lay outside the gene matches. CDR3 nucleotide sequence: TGTGCCACCAGCAGAGTCGGGCCCGCTAGCGGCTTTTCCAAAAACATTCAGTACTTC. Its translation is CATSRVGPASGFSKNIQYF.

This chain connects TRBV19 to TRBJ2-2, with 8 bases matching TRBD1. The V gene end was trimmed by 4 bases and the J gene end by 3 bases; junction bases not matched to a gene: 4. Germline V gene sequence: CDR1 LNHDA, CDR2 SQIVND (reference sequence). This CDR3 has 15 amino acids. CDR3 sequence: CASSTDREYTGELFF. The CDR3 DNA reads as TGTGCCAGTAGTACGGACAGGGAATACACCGGGGAGCTGTTTTTT.

This clonotype appeared many times. V usage is TRBV5-1 and J usage is TRBJ2-1, with a possible D match to TRBD1 (6 bases). V was shortened by 0 bases and J by 5 bases, with 9 bases between the two germline ends. Germline V gene lookup returns CDR1 SGHRS and CDR2 YFSETQ. The CDR3 covers 14 residues. This CDR3 is CASSLAQGNNEQFF. The CDR3 region has the DNA TGCGCCAGCAGCTTGGCCCAGGGGAACAATGAGCAGTTCTTC.

This chain connects TRBV6-6 to TRBJ2-7; the D gene is possibly TRBD2 (6 bases). V was pared by 7 bases and J by 5 bases, with 15 bases between. The CDR3 runs 13 residues. Germline-derived CDR1 and CDR2 are MNHNY and SVGAGI (reference sequence). The CDR3 protein is CASTVREKNEQYF. The CDR3 nucleotides read TGTGCCAGCACGGTGCGGGAAAAGAACGAGCAGTACTTC.

This clonotype was detected ten times or more. V usage is TRBV5-1 and J usage is TRBJ2-1, with D hard to call. Germline lookup yields CDR1 SGHRS and CDR2 YFSETQ. The CDR3 sequence is 15 residues long. Trimming left V 5 bases short and J 0 bases short, with 12 bases between. CDR3 sequence (DNA): TGCGCCAGCAGGGCGACCTCTAGCTCCTACAATGAGCAGTTCTTC. This translates into CASRATSSSYNEQFF.

This clonotype was counted many times. The chain employs TRBV20-1 and TRBJ1-1; 8 bases are shared with TRBD1. Germline loops: CDR1 DFQATT, CDR2 SNEGSKA (reference sequence). This CDR3 has 14 residues. V trimming: 5 bases; J trimming: 7 bases; junction bases outside the gene matches: 12. The CDR3 nucleotides are TGCAGTGCTGGACAGGGAGTGGGGGGCTTTGAAGCTTTCTTT. Its protein product is CSAGQGVGGFEAFF.

This clonotype was detected only a few times. V gene TRBV27 combines with J gene TRBJ1-1; perhaps TRBD1 as D (6 bases). This CDR3 has 15 amino acids. V was pared by 6 bases and J by 4 bases, with 18 bases between. Germline CDR1 reads MNHEY; CDR2 reads SMNVEV (reference sequence). For the CDR3, the DNA is TGTGCCAGCAGCCTCGCCCCGACAGGATTCACTGAAGCTTTCTTT. This codes for CASSLAPTGFTEAFF.

V is TRBV3-1 and J is TRBJ2-1, with 10 bases that match TRBD2. In germline, CDR1 is LGHDT, CDR2 YNNKEL (reference sequence). The CDR3 runs to 15 residues. Trimming took 5 bases from V and 9 from J; bases not matched to a gene: 10. The CDR3 reads CASSSDPASGSEQFF. CDR3 DNA sequence: TGTGCCAGCAGCAGCGACCCAGCTAGCGGGAGTGAGCAGTTCTTC.

This clonotype has just a few counts. The chain employs TRBV20-1 and TRBJ2-3; no definite D call. Trimming cost V 1 base and J 11 bases, with 22 bases left between them. CDR1 and CDR2 (germline): DFQATT, SNEGSKA (reference sequence). The CDR3 length is 15 residues. The CDR3 loop reads CSARGPVTQNKGQYF. CDR3 coding DNA: TGCAGTGCTAGAGGTCCCGTTACTCAGAACAAGGGGCAGTATTTT.

This clonotype was observed at least ten times. This chain joins TRBV6-5 and TRBJ2-7, with a tentative D call TRBD2 (6 bases). The CDR3 totals 16 residues. V lost 2 bases to trimming and J lost 3 bases, with 17 bases between them. Germline assignment: CDR1 MNHEY and CDR2 SVGAGI. The CDR3 loop is CASSYALAEVDYEQYF. DNA for the CDR3: TGTGCCAGCAGTTACGCATTAGCGGAGGTAGACTACGAGCAGTACTTC.

V and J are TRBV6-2 or TRBV6-3 and TRBJ2-2; D perhaps matches TRBD2 (7 bases). The CDR3 contains 16 residues. Germline V lookup: CDR1 MNHEY, CDR2 SVGEGT. Trimming took 2 bases from V and 3 from J, leaving 13 bases between them. The CDR3 sequence: CASSYVGGGYTGELFF. The CDR3 nucleotides are TGTGCCAGCAGTTACGTTGGCGGGGGCTACACCGGGGAGCTGTTTTTT.